This T cell receptor beta chain comes out of a study of shared clonotypes between healthy human individuals. Study outcomes and limitations: Generally, naive subsets (rather than memory subsets) showed larger estimated richness.

CDR1 and CDR2 from the germline V gene are SGDLS and YYNGEE. Trimming stripped 3 bases from V and 8 bases from J, with 14 bases between. This CDR3 is 14 amino acids long. As for this clone: Its antigen is not identified.

Naive CD4+ cells were CD45RA-selected; the remaining cells were memory. Sequenced by immunoSEQ multiplex PCR; TCRdb stores in-frame clones only, minus some. The repertoire has roughly 2,500,000 clones, 90% to 95% of them found once; the top ten carry 0.36%. The sample comprised naive CD4+ T cells from PBMCs. Subset described: CD45RA+ positively selected. The chain joins TRBV9 to TRBJ1-4; possibly TRBD1 for D (5 bases). This sequence was found in a man younger than 35 in good health. Some clones in this sample may be carry-over from other donors' samples. Written as DNA, the CDR3 is TGTGCCAGCAGCGGACGACAGTACGGGGAAAAACTGTTTTTT. This translates into CASSGRQYGEKLFF.